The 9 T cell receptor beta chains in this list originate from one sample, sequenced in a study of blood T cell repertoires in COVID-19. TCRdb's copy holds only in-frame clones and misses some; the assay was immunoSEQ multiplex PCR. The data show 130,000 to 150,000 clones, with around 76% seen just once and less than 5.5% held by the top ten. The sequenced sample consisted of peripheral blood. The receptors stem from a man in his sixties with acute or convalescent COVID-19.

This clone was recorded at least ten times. The CDR3 here is CASSLEAFRGNEQYF. CDR3 DNA sequence: TGTGCCAGCAGCCTGGAGGCGTTCCGGGGAAACGAGCAGTACTTC. The chain recombines TRBV6-5 with TRBJ2-7, with a tentative D call TRBD2 (5 bases). Germline V lookup: CDR1 MNHEY, CDR2 SVGAGI. The V end lost 6 bases, the J end lost 5 bases, and 20 bases lay between the germline ends. This CDR3 is built from 15 residues.

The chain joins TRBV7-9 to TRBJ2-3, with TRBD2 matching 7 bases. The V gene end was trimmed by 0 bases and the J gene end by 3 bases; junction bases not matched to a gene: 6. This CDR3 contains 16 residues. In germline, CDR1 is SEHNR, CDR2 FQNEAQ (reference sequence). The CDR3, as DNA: TGTGCCAGCAGCTTAGCGGGAGGGATGTTGACAGATACGCAGTATTTT. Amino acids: CASSLAGGMLTDTQYF. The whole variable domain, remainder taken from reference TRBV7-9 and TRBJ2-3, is DTGVSQNPRHKITKRGQNVTFRCDPISEHNRLYWYRQTLGQGPEFLTYFQNEAQLEKSRLLSDRFSAERPKGSFSTLEIQRTEQGDSAMYLCASSLAGGMLTDTQYFGPGTRLTVL.

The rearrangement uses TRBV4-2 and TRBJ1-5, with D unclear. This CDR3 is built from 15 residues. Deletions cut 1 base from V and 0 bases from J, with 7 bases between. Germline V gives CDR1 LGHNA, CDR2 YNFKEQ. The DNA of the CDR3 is TGTGCCAGCAGCCAAGGTACAGTTAGCAATCAGCCCCAGCATTTT. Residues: CASSQGTVSNQPQHF.

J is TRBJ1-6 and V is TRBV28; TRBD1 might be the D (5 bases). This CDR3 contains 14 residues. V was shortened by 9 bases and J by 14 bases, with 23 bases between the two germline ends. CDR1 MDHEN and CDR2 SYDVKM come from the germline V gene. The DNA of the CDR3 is TGTGCCAGTACCCCGACAGCATATTCACCGACCCTCCACTTT. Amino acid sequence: CASTPTAYSPTLHF.

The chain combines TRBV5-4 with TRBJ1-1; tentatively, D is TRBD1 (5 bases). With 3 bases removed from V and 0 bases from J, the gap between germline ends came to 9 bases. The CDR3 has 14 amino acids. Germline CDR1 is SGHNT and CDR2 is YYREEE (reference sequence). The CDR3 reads CASSSGLLNTEAFF. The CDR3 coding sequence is TGTGCCAGCAGCTCAGGGCTTCTGAACACTGAAGCTTTCTTT.

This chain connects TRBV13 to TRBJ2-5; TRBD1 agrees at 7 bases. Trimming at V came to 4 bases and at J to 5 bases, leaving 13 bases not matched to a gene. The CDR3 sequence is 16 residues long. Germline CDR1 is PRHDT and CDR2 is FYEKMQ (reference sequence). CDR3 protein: CASSSYLSGTVETQYF. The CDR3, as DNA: TGTGCCAGCAGCTCCTACCTATCCGGGACAGTGGAGACCCAGTACTTC.

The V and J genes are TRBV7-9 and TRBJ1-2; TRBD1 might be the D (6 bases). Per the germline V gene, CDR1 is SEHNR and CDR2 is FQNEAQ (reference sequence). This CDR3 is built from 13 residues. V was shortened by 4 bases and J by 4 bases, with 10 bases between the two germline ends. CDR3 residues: CASSSGQAYGYTF. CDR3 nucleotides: TGTGCCAGCAGCTCGGGACAAGCCTATGGCTACACCTTC.

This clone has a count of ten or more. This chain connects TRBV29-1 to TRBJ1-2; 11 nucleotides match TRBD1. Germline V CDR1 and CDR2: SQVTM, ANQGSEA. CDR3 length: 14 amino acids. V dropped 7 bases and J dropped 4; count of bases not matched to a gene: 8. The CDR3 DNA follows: TGCAGCGCCATAACCGGGACAGGGGGCTATGGCTACACCTTC. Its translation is CSAITGTGGYGYTF.

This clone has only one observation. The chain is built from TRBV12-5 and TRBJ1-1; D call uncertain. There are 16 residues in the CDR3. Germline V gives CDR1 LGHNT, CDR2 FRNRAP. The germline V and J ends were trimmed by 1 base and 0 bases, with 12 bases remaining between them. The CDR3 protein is CASGLATGGMNTEAFF. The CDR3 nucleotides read TGTGCTAGTGGTTTGGCTACGGGAGGTATGAACACTGAAGCTTTCTTT.